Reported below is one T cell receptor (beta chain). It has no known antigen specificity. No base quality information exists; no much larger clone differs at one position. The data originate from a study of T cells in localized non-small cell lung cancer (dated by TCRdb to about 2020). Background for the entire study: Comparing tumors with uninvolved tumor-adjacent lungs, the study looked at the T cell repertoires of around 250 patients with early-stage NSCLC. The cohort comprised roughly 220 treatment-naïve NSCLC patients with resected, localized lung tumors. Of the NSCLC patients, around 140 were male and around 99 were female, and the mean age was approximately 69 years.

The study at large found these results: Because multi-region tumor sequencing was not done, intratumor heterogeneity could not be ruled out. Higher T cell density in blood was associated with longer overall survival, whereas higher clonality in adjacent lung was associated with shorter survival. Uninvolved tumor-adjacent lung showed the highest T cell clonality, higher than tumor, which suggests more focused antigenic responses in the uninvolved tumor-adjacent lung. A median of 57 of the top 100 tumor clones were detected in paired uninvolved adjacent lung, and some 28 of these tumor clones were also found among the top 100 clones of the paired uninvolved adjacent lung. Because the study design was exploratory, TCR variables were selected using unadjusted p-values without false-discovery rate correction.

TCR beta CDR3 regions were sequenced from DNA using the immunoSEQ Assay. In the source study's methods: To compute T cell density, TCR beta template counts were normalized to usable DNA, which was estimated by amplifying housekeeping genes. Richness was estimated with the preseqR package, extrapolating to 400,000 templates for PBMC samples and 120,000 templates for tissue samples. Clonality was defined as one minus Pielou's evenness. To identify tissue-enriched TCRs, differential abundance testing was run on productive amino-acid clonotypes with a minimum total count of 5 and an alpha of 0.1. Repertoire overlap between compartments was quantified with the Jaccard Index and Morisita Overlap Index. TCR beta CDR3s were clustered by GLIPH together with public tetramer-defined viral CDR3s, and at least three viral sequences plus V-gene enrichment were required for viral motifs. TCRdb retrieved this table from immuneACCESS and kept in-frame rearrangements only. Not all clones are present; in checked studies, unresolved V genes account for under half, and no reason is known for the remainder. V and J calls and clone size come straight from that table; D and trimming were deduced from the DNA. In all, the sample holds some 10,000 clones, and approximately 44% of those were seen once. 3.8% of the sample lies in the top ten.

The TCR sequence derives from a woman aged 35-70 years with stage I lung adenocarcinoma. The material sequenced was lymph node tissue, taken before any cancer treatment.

The CDR3 here reads CASSPGPGYGYTF. The nucleotides are TGTGCCAGCTCACCTGGGCCGGGCTATGGCTACACCTTC. The V and J genes are TRBV18 and TRBJ1-2; the D gene cannot be named for sure. According to the germline V gene, CDR1 reads KGHSH and CDR2 reads LQKENI. The CDR3 spans 13 residues, from the cysteine through the phenylalanine. The only DNA kept is the CDR3, 39 bases in frame from the first base. The V end loses 3 bases and the J end loses 4 bases, and a stretch of 9 bases separates them.